The rows below give T cell receptor beta chains drawn from one sample of a study of blood T cell repertoires in COVID-19. The protocol was immunoSEQ multiplex PCR, while the TCRdb copy is restricted to in-frame clones and leaves out a portion. The repertoire holds approximately 46,000 clones, with about 89% as singletons. Material for sequencing was peripheral blood. These receptors all come from a man between 70 and 80 years old with active COVID-19. CDR3s include the opening cysteine and the closing phenylalanine or tryptophan. Fields, in order: clone size, D gene, J gene, V gene, CDR3 length, CDR3 DNA, CDR3 protein. The D gene is left open where the match is weak. Clone size appears in some rows only: once, few, many, or a class for an expanded clone.

>NA|NA|TRBJ1-4|TRBV2|15
TGTGCCAGCAGAATCCCGACAGGAGATAATGAAAAACTGTTTTTT
CASRIPTGDNEKLFF
>NA|NA|TRBJ2-1|TRBV6-6|13
TGTGCCAGCAGTGCGACAGCGAACAATGAGCAGTTCTTC
CASSATANNEQFF
>once|NA|TRBJ2-7|TRBV11-2|12
TGTGCCAGCAGCTTAGACGGCTACGAGCAGTACTTC
CASSLDGYEQYF
>NA|TRBD1|TRBJ1-5|TRBV4-1|16
TGCGCCAGCAGCCAGTATGTGGGACAGTACAATCAGCCCCAGCATTTT
CASSQYVGQYNQPQHF
>NA|TRBD1|TRBJ2-4|TRBV7-3|16
TGTGCCAGCAGCATTACAGGGGGGTATACTCAAAACATTCAGTACTTC
CASSITGGYTQNIQYF
>NA|NA|TRBJ2-5|TRBV6-2/TRBV6-3|16
TGTGCCAGCAGTTCTCGAGGGACAATCATCCCTGAGACCCAGTACTTC
CASSSRGTIIPETQYF
>NA|NA|TRBJ1-1|TRBV6-5|13
TGTGCCAGCAGTTACTCGACAATAAGGGGCACTTTCTTT
CASSYSTIRGTFF
>NA|TRBD2|TRBJ2-7|TRBV7-2|15
TGTGCCAGCAGCGTAGAGCGGGGGGGCCTCAGCGAGCAGTACTTC
CASSVERGGLSEQYF
>NA|TRBD1|TRBJ2-7|TRBV28|14
TGTGCCAGCACTCGGCCGGGACAGACCTACGAGCAGTACTTC
CASTRPGQTYEQYF
>NA|NA|TRBJ2-3|TRBV28|16
TGTGCCAGCAGTTTATGGGCAGGAACTAGTACAGATACGCAGTATTTT
CASSLWAGTSTDTQYF
>NA|NA|TRBJ2-1|TRBV11-2|16
TGTGCCAGCAGCTTAAAATCAGGGGGGTCCTACAATGAGCAGTTCTTC
CASSLKSGGSYNEQFF
>once|TRBD2|TRBJ2-1|TRBV9|15
TGTGCCAGCAGCGTCGGGGGGGACCCCTACAGTGAGCAGTTCTTC
CASSVGGDPYSEQFF
>NA|TRBD2|TRBJ2-7|TRBV27|15
TGTGCCAGCAGTACCCGACTAGCGGGACCCTACGAGCAGTACTTC
CASSTRLAGPYEQYF
>NA|NA|TRBJ1-1|TRBV4-3|15
TGCGCCAGCAGCCAAGATCGCAGGGAGAACACTGAAGCTTTCTTT
CASSQDRRENTEAFF
>NA|TRBD1|TRBJ1-5|TRBV20-1|13
TGCAGTGCTAGTAGGACAGGGATGAAGCCCCAGCATTTT
CSASRTGMKPQHF
>NA|TRBD1|TRBJ1-1|TRBV28|12
TGTGCCACCTGGACAGGGGGCTCTCCAGCTTTCTTT
CATWTGGSPAFF
>NA|NA|TRBJ2-5|TRBV7-9|13
TGTGCCAGCAGCTTGACAGGAAAAGAGACCCAGTACTTC
CASSLTGKETQYF
>NA|NA|TRBJ1-2|TRBV5-1|13
TGCGCCAGCAGCTTGGAGGGGGACTATGGCTACACCTTC
CASSLEGDYGYTF
>NA|NA|TRBJ1-5|TRBV25-1|12
TGTGCCAGCAGTGACAGTAATCAGCCCCAGCATTTT
CASSDSNQPQHF
>few|NA|TRBJ2-7|TRBV19|17
TGTGCCAGTAGTAGAGTAGGAACCAGGGGTCAGGCGCGCGAGCAGTACTTC
CASSRVGTRGQAREQYF
>NA|NA|TRBJ2-6|TRBV27|18
TGTGCCAGCAGTTTAGGAGTTTCGCTTCGTTCTGGGGCCAACGTCCTGACTTTC
CASSLGVSLRSGANVLTF
>many|TRBD1|TRBJ1-5|TRBV2|15
TGTGCCAGCAGGCGACAGGGGGATAGCAATCAGCCCCAGCATTTT
CASRRQGDSNQPQHF
>once|TRBD2|TRBJ2-2|TRBV3-1/TRBV3-2|19
TGTGCCAGCAGCCAAATCGTTCGGCTAGCGGGGGGAAAGACCGGGGAGCTGTTTTTT
CASSQIVRLAGGKTGELFF